Given below is one T cell receptor beta chain in context. The antigen is not known. This sample is part of a study of monozygotic twins with inflammatory bowel disease. Overall study results and limits: Patients with IBD had less TCRbeta diversity (inverse Simpson) than their healthy co-twins. No difference in repertoire similarity was seen between concordant and discordant twins, possibly because power was limited.

TCRdb re-called the 5' RACE reads and shows each CDR3 protein once, DNA omitted. Its table lists approximately 100,000 distinct CDR3 sequences. The clonotype comes from a human donor with ulcerative colitis or Crohn's disease, or a healthy co-twin of an affected twin (not recorded which). The sequencing input was blood.

The CDR3 sequence: CASSNPSGGHNEQFF. This chain joins TRBV5-1 and TRBJ2-1; TCRdb designates TRBD2, a call that cannot be tested without DNA. CDR3 size: 15 residues. From germline, CDR1 is SGHRS and CDR2 YFSETQ.